This TCR beta chain was sequenced in a study of blood T cell repertoires in COVID-19. Study-wide background: From T cells, B-cell-depleted T cells, or PBMCs came the material, which was cDNA or gDNA.

This clone was picked up a small number of times. Trimming removed 1 base from V and 0 bases from J; junction bases left unmatched: 12. CDR3 length: 19 amino acids. Germline CDR1 and CDR2: SGHTA and FQGNSA. The table came from immunoSEQ multiplex PCR; TCRdb's copy has only in-frame clones and leaves some out. The data hold about 150,000 clones, with around 84% observed a single time. The receptor's source is a human donor in a cohort sampled during active COVID-19. The chain has TRBV7-2 and TRBJ1-5, with 7 bases lining up with TRBD1. The sample comprised peripheral blood. The CDR3 region is CASSLVGRGVILSNQPQHF. CDR3 bases: TGTGCCAGCAGCTTAGTCGGCAGGGGGGTAATCCTTAGCAATCAGCCCCAGCATTTT.